These 31 T cell receptor beta chains came from one sample sequenced in a study of post-analysis software for immune sequencing data (dated by TCRdb to 2014 to 2015). Library method: PCR. The sequencer listed for this sample is Illumina HiSeq 2500. To reduce PCR and sequencing biases, unique molecular identifiers were built into the TCR beta cDNA libraries. The public reads were reprocessed in TCRdb via fastp at Q25 and MiXCR, keeping in-frame beta chains. CDR3 protein duplicates are merged, each entry listing the most common genes and DNA. Recorded for this sample are 800,000 to 950,000 distinct CDR3 sequences; 53% of them occurred a single time. The ten largest account for about 4.8% of the sample. General findings and caveats noted by the study authors: Patients showed significantly higher frequencies than controls for a handful of TRBV segments, among them TRBV5-6, TRBV5-1 and TRBV20-1.

These TCRs are of unknown antigen specificity. Sample: blood. Source of these receptors: a girl under 18 with multiple sclerosis.

The chain links TRBV12-3 or TRBV12-4 to TRBJ1-5; D is possibly TRBD1 (6 bases). The CDR3 consists of 14 residues. Trimming shortened V by 3 bases and J by 7 bases, and 13 bases separated the two germline ends. Here the CDR3 DNA reads TGTGCCAGCAGTTTCACAGGGACTGGGCAGCCCCAGCATTTT. It translates to CASSFTGTGQPQHF.

This chain joins TRBV5-1 and TRBJ2-1; 14 bases match TRBD2. Germline V gene data show CDR1 as SGHRS and CDR2 as YFSETQ. Trimming cost V 4 bases and J 0 bases; bases outside gene matches: 15. CDR3 size: 21 residues. The CDR3 DNA reads TGCGCCAGCAGCCTCCCCCTGACTAGCGGGAGGGCCGGGAGCTCCTACAATGAGCAGTTCTTC. This sequence encodes CASSLPLTSGRAGSSYNEQFF.

The rearrangement links TRBV6-6 to TRBJ2-6; 12 bases agree with TRBD2. The CDR3 loop spans 17 amino acids. Germline CDR1 MNHNY, CDR2 SVGAGI (reference sequence). V shed 4 bases, J shed 4 bases, and the junction held 5 bases outside the gene matches. The CDR3, as DNA: TGTGCCAGCAGTTTTACTAGCGGGAGGACGGGGGCCAACGTCCTGACTTTC. Translated, it gives CASSFTSGRTGANVLTF.

The V and J genes are TRBV5-1 and TRBJ2-4; 9 bases map to TRBD1. The assigned J gene may be wrong: the sequence end matches TRBJ2-7 better. Looked up from germline, CDR1 is SGHRS and CDR2 is YFSETQ. The CDR3 length is 15 residues. CDR3 region: CASSYRTGGPYEQYF. The CDR3, as DNA: TGCGCCAGCAGCTACCGCACAGGGGGCCCCTACGAGCAGTACTTC.

This clonotype was observed a few times. The chain employs TRBV9 and TRBJ2-7; 8 positions agree with TRBD2. The germline V gene encodes CDR1 SGDLS and CDR2 YYNGEE. V was pared by 3 bases and J by 4 bases, with 6 bases of the junction left unmatched. CDR3 size: 14 residues. DNA of the CDR3: TGTGCCAGCAGCGCTGGTAGCGGGGTGTACGAGCAGTACTTC. Translating it yields CASSAGSGVYEQYF.

The V call is TRBV6-5, the J call TRBJ1-1, with 7 bases that match TRBD1. Germline V lookup: CDR1 MNHEY, CDR2 SVGAGI. The J segment lost 0 bases and the V segment lost 0 bases, leaving 1 base of the junction unmatched. This CDR3 is built from 15 residues. For the CDR3, the DNA is TGTGCCAGCAGTTACTCAGGACAGGTGAACACTGAAGCTTTCTTT. Its protein product is CASSYSGQVNTEAFF.

The CDR3 loop is CASSRVRQGRLLQETQYF. Here the CDR3 DNA reads TGTGCCAGCAGCCGAGTAAGACAGGGGAGGCTCCTACAAGAGACCCAGTACTTC. V usage is TRBV4-2 and J usage is TRBJ2-5; 8 bases map to TRBD1. From germline, CDR1 is LGHNA and CDR2 YNFKEQ. This CDR3 is 18 amino acids long. Trimming removed 4 bases from V and 2 bases from J; junction bases left unmatched: 15.

V and J are TRBV4-2 and TRBJ2-1, with 9 bases lining up with TRBD2. With V trimmed by 5 bases and J by 8 bases, 13 bases remained unmatched. CDR1 and CDR2 from the germline V gene are LGHNA and YNFKEQ. There are 16 residues in the CDR3. The CDR3, as DNA: TGTGCCAGCAGCGTTCTCGAGGGCCTAGCGGGGTATGAGCAGTTCTTC. Its translation: CASSVLEGLAGYEQFF.

The chain joins TRBV27 to TRBJ2-3; 7 bases match TRBD1. This CDR3 is built from 13 residues. After removal of 10 bases from V and 2 bases from J, the junction contained 6 bases not matched to a gene. CDR1 and CDR2 (germline): MNHEY, SMNVEV (reference sequence). As DNA, the CDR3 is TGTGCCATCAATGACAGGGTCACAGATACGCAGTATTTT. It yields the protein CAINDRVTDTQYF.

This clonotype was found once. V and J are TRBV5-5 and TRBJ2-7, with D unresolved. The CDR3 has 12 residues. Trimming left V 2 bases short and J 5 bases short, with 8 bases between. The germline V gene has CDR1 SGHKS and CDR2 YYEKEE (reference sequence). The CDR3 loop reads CASSLVYNEQYF. CDR3 coding DNA: TGTGCCAGCAGCTTAGTTTATAACGAGCAGTACTTC.

CDR3 sequence reads: CASTPRQGTNYGYTF. The CDR3 DNA sequence: TGTGCCAGCACCCCAAGACAGGGAACGAACTATGGCTACACCTTC. The chain combines TRBV6-5 with TRBJ1-2, with 7 bases aligning to TRBD1. The V gene's germline CDR1 is MNHEY and CDR2 SVGAGI. Losses at the gene ends were 7 bases for V and 2 bases for J; bases not matched to a gene: 10. This CDR3 is 15 amino acids long.

The gene calls are TRBV12-3 or TRBV12-4 and TRBJ2-1, with 9 nucleotides matching TRBD1. The CDR3 length is 14 residues. After removal of 8 bases from V and 7 bases from J, the junction contained 9 bases not matched to a gene. CDR3 amino acids: CASYYTGGINEQFF. CDR3 sequence (DNA): TGTGCCAGCTATTATACAGGGGGCATAAATGAGCAGTTCTTC.

The CDR3 reads CASSEFRSPRKYGYTF. In DNA, the CDR3 is TGTGCCAGCAGTGAATTTAGGTCTCCTAGGAAGTATGGCTACACCTTC. The chain combines TRBV6-1 with TRBJ1-2; D is unresolved. The CDR3 covers 16 residues. The V gene's germline CDR1 is MNHNS and CDR2 SASEGT. V gave up 2 bases and J gave up 5 bases, with 18 bases separating them.

A note on this clonotype: One end of the junction is discordant with germline, which a read error may explain. The chain joins TRBV11-2 to TRBJ2-6; no firm D call. This CDR3 contains 14 residues. CDR1 and CDR2 (germline): SGHAT, FQNNGV. The CDR3 loop is CASSRSSGVNVLTF. The CDR3 DNA sequence: TGTGCCAGCAGCCGGAGCTCTGGGGTCAACGTCCTGACTTTC.

V gene TRBV5-1 combines with J gene TRBJ2-3, with 7 positions matching TRBD2. CDR1 and CDR2 from the germline V gene are SGHRS and YFSETQ. This CDR3 spans 14 amino acids. Trimming took 3 bases from V and 5 from J; bases not matched to a gene: 6. The DNA of the CDR3 is TGCGCCAGCAGCTCTGGACTAGTGGAAGATACGCAGTATTTT. Encoded protein: CASSSGLVEDTQYF.

V is TRBV18 and J is TRBJ2-7; 8 bases match TRBD2. This CDR3 has 16 amino acids. Germline V gene lookup returns CDR1 KGHSH and CDR2 LQKENI. V lost 1 base and J lost 0; bases outside the gene matches: 5. CDR3 sequence reads: CASSPRTGGVSYEQYF. Written as DNA, the CDR3 is TGTGCCAGCTCACCACGAACGGGGGGGGTCTCCTACGAGCAGTACTTC.

CDR3 bases: TGTGCCAGCAGTTTGATTTCTCCGGGACTAGCGGGAACGGGGGCCAACGTCCTGACTTTC. Translated, it gives CASSLISPGLAGTGANVLTF. The V call is TRBV12-3 or TRBV12-4, the J call TRBJ2-6; TRBD2 aligns across 13 bases. J was trimmed by 4 bases and V by 3 bases; bases with no gene match: 12. The CDR3 totals 20 residues.

This clonotype was observed a handful of times. The chain is built from TRBV29-1 and TRBJ1-4; a weak D match, TRBD1 (6 bases). The CDR3 spans 16 residues. Germline-derived CDR1 and CDR2 are SQVTM and ANQGSEA. V was pared by 3 bases and J by 0 bases, with 14 bases between. The CDR3 loop reads CSVDEGDDATNEKLFF. The DNA for the CDR3 is TGCAGCGTTGATGAGGGGGACGATGCAACTAATGAAAAACTGTTTTTT.

This clonotype has just a few counts. V and J are TRBV29-1 and TRBJ2-1, with TRBD2 identical over 7 bases. CDR1 is SQVTM, CDR2 ANQGSEA, per germline. CDR3 length: 14 amino acids. With V trimmed by 3 bases and J by 0 bases, 2 bases remained unmatched. Here the CDR3 reads CSVDRTSSYNEQFF. CDR3 DNA: TGCAGCGTTGACAGGACTAGCTCCTACAATGAGCAGTTCTTC.

The chain uses TRBV7-3 and TRBJ2-5; 11 positions agree with TRBD2. J gave up 1 base and V 5 bases, and 6 bases lay outside the gene matches. From germline, CDR1 is SGHTA and CDR2 FQGTGA. The CDR3 contains 16 residues. The CDR3 spells CASSIGTSGVQETQYF. The DNA for the CDR3 is TGTGCCAGCAGCATAGGGACTAGCGGAGTCCAAGAGACCCAGTACTTC.

The chain is built from TRBV20-1 and TRBJ2-7; D possibly corresponds to TRBD1 (5 bases). The CDR3 has 14 residues. The germline V gene encodes CDR1 DFQATT and CDR2 SNEGSKA (reference sequence). V was cut by 5 bases and J by 3 bases, with 17 bases left in between. This CDR3 reads CSAYPRVPLYEQYF. The CDR3 DNA reads as TGCAGTGCTTACCCCAGGGTCCCCCTCTACGAGCAGTACTTC.

There are a few counts of this clonotype. This chain joins TRBV6-4 and TRBJ2-3; 8 nucleotides agree with TRBD1. Germline trimming cut 2 bases from V and 0 bases from J; bases unmatched to any gene: 4. Germline loops: CDR1 MRHNA, CDR2 SNTAGT. The CDR3 is 16 amino acids. CDR3 bases: TGTGCCAGCAGTGACGCAGGGGGCTCGAGCACAGATACGCAGTATTTT. Protein: CASSDAGGSSTDTQYF.

V is TRBV12-3 or TRBV12-4 and J is TRBJ2-4; TRBD2 agrees at 9 bases. With the DNA end fitting TRBJ2-7 better, the J assignment may be wrong. This CDR3 spans 13 amino acids. The CDR3 loop reads CASRREGLYEQYF. CDR3 sequence (DNA): TGTGCCAGCCGGCGGGAGGGCCTCTACGAGCAGTACTTC.

The chain links TRBV6-6 to TRBJ2-7, with D unresolved. With 3 bases removed from V and 2 bases from J, the gap between germline ends came to 8 bases. Germline-derived CDR1 and CDR2 are MNHNY and SVGAGI (reference sequence). This CDR3 is 13 amino acids long. The CDR3 DNA is TGTGCCAGCAGTTATCTATGGGCCTACGAGCAGTACTTC. Translating it yields CASSYLWAYEQYF.

The V call is TRBV2, the J call TRBJ1-1; no reliable D call. Germline CDR1 is SNHLY and CDR2 is FYNNEI. Trimming removed 9 bases at V and 5 bases at J, with 13 bases between. This CDR3 is 12 amino acids long. Here the CDR3 reads CASSKFMTEAFF. The CDR3 nucleotides read TGTGCCAGTTCAAAATTCATGACTGAAGCTTTCTTT.

This clonotype was seen just once. The V gene is TRBV20-1, the J gene TRBJ2-5; tentative D call: TRBD2 (5 bases). The J call is doubtful: the DNA matches TRBJ2-7 better. The CDR3 has 17 residues. CDR1 DFQATT and CDR2 SNEGSKA come from the germline V gene (reference sequence). Written as DNA, the CDR3 is TGCAGTGCTAGAGATCTGATCGCCGGGGTTAGCTCCTACGAGCAGTACTTC. This encodes CSARDLIAGVSSYEQYF.

This clonotype has a count of ten or more. The chain employs TRBV20-1 and TRBJ1-6, with a tentative D call TRBD1 (5 bases). CDR3 length equals 13 residues. Germline V gene sequence: CDR1 DFQATT, CDR2 SNEGSKA (reference sequence). The V gene lost 6 bases and the J gene lost 7 bases, with 13 bases spanning the gap. The CDR3 DNA reads as TGCAGTGCGCCGGGACCGGGAAATTCACCCCTCCACTTT. Its translation: CSAPGPGNSPLHF.

The V and J genes are TRBV6-6 and TRBJ2-7; the D is unclear. The germline CDR1 and CDR2 sequences are MNHNY and SVGAGI (reference sequence). This CDR3 region has 12 residues. V gave up 7 bases and J gave up 2 bases, with 9 bases separating them. The CDR3 protein is CASNSAAYEQYF. The CDR3 DNA reads as TGTGCCAGCAATTCGGCAGCCTACGAGCAGTACTTC.

This clonotype was seen more than once but under ten times. The chain joins TRBV6-6 to TRBJ2-1; possibly TRBD2 for D (6 bases). V was clipped by 8 bases and J by 14 bases, with 16 bases between them. CDR3 length: 11 residues. Germline V gene lookup returns CDR1 MNHNY and CDR2 SVGAGI (reference sequence). The chain's CDR3 is CASSTSRVEFF. The CDR3 region has the DNA TGTGCCAGCTCAACTAGCCGGGTGGAGTTCTTC.

This clonotype was seen a few times. This sequence joins TRBV7-9 and TRBJ2-4; D unclear. The germline gives CDR1 SEHNR, CDR2 FQNEAQ (reference sequence). V was cut by 5 bases and J by 3 bases, with 20 bases left in between. The CDR3 has 17 residues. CDR3 nucleotide sequence: TGTGCCAGCAGCCCCCGAAGTGGCCCGGAAGGCAAAAACATTCAGTACTTC. Protein: CASSPRSGPEGKNIQYF.

The CDR3 DNA reads TGCAGTGCTAGACCTAAACGATTTCCACGGGACGAGCAGTACTTC. Translating gives CSARPKRFPRDEQYF. The chain links TRBV20-1 to TRBJ2-7; D uncertain. The CDR3 runs 15 residues. Germline CDR1 reads DFQATT; CDR2 reads SNEGSKA (reference sequence). V lost 2 bases, J lost 5 bases, and 19 bases lay in between.